One T cell receptor beta chain is described in this entry. Its cognate antigen is unknown. Germline V CDR1 and CDR2: ENHRY, SYGVKD. V was trimmed by 1 base and J by 1 base, leaving 18 bases between them. This CDR3 spans 18 amino acids. The sample belongs to a study of naive and memory T cell subsets. Broader study findings: A few larger clonotypes appeared in naive repertoires, especially CD8, possibly memory cells re-expressing CD45RA.

CD4+ T cell IFNgamma after overnight CMV lysate exposure gave donor CMV status. Two oligonucleotides, mixed equimolar, formed the beta constant-region primer covering TRBC1 and TRBC2. Four rounds of PCR amplified the ligated cDNA using nested alpha and beta constant-region primers plus SP2. TCRdb re-derived calls from the UMI-ligation and nested PCR reads in MiXCR, one entry per CDR3 protein. The table has over 110,000 distinct CDR3 sequences, approximately 18% seen once; the top ten hold around 0.63%. The chain couples TRBV10-3 to TRBJ2-3; a possible D gene is TRBD2 (5 bases). This clonotype was sampled from a human donor in good health. The source material was naive CD8+ T cells from blood. In DNA, the CDR3 is TGTGCCATCAGTGAGTTTCACCCGCGCGGGCGACGCACAGATACGCAGTATTTT. It codes for CAISEFHPRGRRTDTQYF.